This T cell receptor (beta chain) was profiled in a study of OX40 agonist ivuxolimab in advanced cancers. Per the germline V gene, CDR1 is SEHNR and CDR2 is FQNEAQ (reference sequence). Trimming at V came to 3 bases and at J to 8 bases, leaving 7 bases not matched to a gene. CDR3 length: 15 residues. Some clones are missing from TCRdb's copy, which holds only in-frame ones; the method was immunoSEQ multiplex PCR. Among about 70,000 clones listed, roughly nine tenths were seen once. The sample consisted of CD4+ or CD8+ T cells sorted from blood, taken in a trial of the OX40 agonist ivuxolimab. The chain uses TRBV7-9 and TRBJ2-1; 10 positions agree with TRBD2. This TCR derives from an adult with an advanced solid tumor such as melanoma, head and neck, liver or kidney cancer. CDR3 loop: CASSFRLAGVYEQFF. The CDR3 bases are TGTGCCAGCAGCTTTCGGCTAGCGGGGGTCTATGAGCAGTTCTTC.